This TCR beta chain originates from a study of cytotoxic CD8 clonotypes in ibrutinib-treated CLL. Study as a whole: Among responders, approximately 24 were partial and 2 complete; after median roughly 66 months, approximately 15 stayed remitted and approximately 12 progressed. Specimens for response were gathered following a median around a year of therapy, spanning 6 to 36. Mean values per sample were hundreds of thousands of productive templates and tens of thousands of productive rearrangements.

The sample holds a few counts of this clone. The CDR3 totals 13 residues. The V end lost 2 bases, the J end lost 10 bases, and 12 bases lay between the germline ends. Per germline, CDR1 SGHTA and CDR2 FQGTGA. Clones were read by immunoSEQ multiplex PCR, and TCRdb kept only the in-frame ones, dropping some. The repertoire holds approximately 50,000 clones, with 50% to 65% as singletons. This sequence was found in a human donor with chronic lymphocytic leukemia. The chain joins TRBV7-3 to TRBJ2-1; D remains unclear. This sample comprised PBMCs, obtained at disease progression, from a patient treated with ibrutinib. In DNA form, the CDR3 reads TGTGCCAGCAGCTTACTTCCCCGAAACGAGCAGTTCTTC. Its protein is CASSLLPRNEQFF.